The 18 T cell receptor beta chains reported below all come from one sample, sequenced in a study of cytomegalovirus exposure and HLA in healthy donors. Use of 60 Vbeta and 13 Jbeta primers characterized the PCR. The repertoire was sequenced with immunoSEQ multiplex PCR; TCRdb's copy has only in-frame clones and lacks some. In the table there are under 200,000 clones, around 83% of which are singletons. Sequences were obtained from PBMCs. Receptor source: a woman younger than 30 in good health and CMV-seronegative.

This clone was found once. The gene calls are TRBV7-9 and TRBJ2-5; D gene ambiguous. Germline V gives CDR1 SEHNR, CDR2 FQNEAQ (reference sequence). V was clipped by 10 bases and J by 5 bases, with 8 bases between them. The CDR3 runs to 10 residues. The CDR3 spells CAISAETQYF. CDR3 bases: TGTGCCATCTCCGCGGAGACCCAGTACTTC.

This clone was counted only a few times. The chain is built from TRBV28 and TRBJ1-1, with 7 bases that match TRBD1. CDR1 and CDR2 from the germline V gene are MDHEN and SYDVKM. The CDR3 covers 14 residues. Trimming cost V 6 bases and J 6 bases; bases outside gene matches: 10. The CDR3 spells CASRDRVDGAEAFF. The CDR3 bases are TGTGCCAGCAGAGACAGGGTCGACGGGGCTGAAGCTTTCTTT.

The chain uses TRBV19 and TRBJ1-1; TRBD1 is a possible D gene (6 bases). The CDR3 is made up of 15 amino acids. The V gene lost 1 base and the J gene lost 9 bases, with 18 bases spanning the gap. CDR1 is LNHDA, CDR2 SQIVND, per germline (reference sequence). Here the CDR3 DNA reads TGTGCCAGTAGTATAGTCGGTAGTGTCGGGACAAAAGCTTTCTTT. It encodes CASSIVGSVGTKAFF. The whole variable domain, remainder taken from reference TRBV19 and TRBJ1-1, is DGGITQSPKYLFRKEGQNVTLSCEQNLNHDAMYWYRQDPGQGLRLIYYSQIVNDFQKGDIAEGYSVSREKKESFPLTVTSAQKNPTAFYLCASSIVGSVGTKAFFGQGTRLTVV.

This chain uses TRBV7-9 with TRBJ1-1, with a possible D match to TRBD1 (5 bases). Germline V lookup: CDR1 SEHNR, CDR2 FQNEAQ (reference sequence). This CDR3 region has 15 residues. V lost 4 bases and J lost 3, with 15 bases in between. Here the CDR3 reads CASSWSRVGDTEAFF. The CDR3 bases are TGTGCCAGCAGCTGGAGCAGGGTGGGCGACACTGAAGCTTTCTTT.

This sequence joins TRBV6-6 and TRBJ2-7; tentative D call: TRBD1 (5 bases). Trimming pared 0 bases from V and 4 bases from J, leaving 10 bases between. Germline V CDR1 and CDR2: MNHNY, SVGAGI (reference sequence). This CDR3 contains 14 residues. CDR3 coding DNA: TGTGCCAGCAGTTACTCCCAGGGATTTTACGAGCAGTACTTC. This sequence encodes CASSYSQGFYEQYF.

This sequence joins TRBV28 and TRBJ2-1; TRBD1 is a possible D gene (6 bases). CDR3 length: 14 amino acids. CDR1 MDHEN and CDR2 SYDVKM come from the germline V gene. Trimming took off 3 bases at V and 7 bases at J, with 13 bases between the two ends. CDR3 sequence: CASSLAAGVNEQFF. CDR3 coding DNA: TGTGCCAGCAGTTTGGCGGCAGGGGTGAATGAGCAGTTCTTC.

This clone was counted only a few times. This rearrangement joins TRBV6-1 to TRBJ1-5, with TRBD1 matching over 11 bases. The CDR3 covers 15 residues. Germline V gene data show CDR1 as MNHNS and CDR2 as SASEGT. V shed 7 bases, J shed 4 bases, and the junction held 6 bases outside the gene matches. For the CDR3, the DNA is TGTGCCAGCATGACGGACAGGGGGCTGAATCAGCCCCAGCATTTT. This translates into CASMTDRGLNQPQHF.

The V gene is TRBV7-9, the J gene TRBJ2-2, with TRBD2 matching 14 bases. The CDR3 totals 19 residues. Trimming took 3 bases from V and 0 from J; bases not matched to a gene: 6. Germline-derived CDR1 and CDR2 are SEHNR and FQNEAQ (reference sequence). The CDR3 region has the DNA TGTGCCAGCAGCTTCCGACTAGCGGGGGGGCGAACGAACACCGGGGAGCTGTTTTTT. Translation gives CASSFRLAGGRTNTGELFF.

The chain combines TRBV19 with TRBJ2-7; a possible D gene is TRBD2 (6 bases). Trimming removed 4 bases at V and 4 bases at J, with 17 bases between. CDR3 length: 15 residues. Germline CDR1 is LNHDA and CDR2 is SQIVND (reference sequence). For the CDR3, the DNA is TGTGCCAGTAGTACTTTCTCGCGGGAATCTTACGAGCAGTACTTC. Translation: CASSTFSRESYEQYF.

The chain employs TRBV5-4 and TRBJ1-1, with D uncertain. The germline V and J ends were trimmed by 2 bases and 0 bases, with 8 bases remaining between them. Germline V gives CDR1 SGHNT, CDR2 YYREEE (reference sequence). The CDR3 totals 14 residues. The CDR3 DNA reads TGTGCCAGCAGCTTTAGAGCGGTGAACACTGAAGCTTTCTTT. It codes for CASSFRAVNTEAFF. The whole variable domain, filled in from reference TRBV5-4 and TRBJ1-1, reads ETGVTQSPTHLIKTRGQQVTLRCSSQSGHNTVSWYQQALGQGPQFIFQYYREEENGRGNFPPRFSGLQFPNYSSELNVNALELDDSALYLCASSFRAVNTEAFFGQGTRLTVV.

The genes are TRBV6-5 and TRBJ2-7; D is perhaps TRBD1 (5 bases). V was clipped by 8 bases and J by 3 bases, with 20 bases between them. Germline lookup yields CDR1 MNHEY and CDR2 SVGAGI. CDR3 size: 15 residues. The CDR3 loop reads CASFPRAGFFYEQYF. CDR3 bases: TGTGCCAGCTTTCCCAGGGCCGGGTTTTTCTACGAGCAGTACTTC.

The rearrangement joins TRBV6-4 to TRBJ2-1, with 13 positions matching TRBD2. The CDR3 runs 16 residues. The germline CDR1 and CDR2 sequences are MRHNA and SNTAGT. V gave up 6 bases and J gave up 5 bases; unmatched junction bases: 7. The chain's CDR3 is CASSEGTSGGDNEQFF. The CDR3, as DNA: TGTGCCAGCAGCGAGGGCACTAGCGGGGGGGACAATGAGCAGTTCTTC.

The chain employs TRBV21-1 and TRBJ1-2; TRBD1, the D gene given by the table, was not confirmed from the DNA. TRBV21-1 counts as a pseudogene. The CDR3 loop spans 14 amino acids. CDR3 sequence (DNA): TGTGCCAGCAGCAAAAGTGGGACAGGGTATGGCTACACCTTC. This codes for CASSKSGTGYGYTF.

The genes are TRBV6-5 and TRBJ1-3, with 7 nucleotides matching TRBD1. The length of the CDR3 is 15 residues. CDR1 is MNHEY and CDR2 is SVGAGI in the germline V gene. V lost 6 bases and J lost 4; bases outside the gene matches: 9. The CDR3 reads CASRMTGNSGNTIYF. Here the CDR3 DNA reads TGTGCCAGCAGGATGACAGGGAACAGCGGAAACACCATATATTTT.

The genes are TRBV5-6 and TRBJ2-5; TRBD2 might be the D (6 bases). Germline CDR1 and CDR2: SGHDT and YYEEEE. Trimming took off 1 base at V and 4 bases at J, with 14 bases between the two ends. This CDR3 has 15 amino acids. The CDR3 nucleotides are TGTGCCAGCAGCTTGCCCATAGCGGTTTCAGAGACCCAGTACTTC. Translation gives CASSLPIAVSETQYF.

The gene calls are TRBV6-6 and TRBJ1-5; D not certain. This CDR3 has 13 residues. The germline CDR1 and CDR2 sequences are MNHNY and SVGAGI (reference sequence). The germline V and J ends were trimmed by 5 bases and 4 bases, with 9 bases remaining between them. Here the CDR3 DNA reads TGTGCCAGCAGTCACACCGAAAATCAGCCCCAGCATTTT. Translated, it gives CASSHTENQPQHF.

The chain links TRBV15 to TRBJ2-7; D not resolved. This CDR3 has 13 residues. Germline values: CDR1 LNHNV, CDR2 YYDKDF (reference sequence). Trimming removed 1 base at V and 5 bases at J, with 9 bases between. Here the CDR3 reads CATSRVLENEQYF. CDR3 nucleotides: TGTGCCACCAGCAGAGTTTTAGAAAACGAGCAGTACTTC.

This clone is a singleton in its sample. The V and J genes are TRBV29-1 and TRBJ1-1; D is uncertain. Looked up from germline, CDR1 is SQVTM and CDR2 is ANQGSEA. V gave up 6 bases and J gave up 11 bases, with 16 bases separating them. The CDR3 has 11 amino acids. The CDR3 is CSVQIELSAFF. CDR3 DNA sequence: TGCAGCGTGCAAATAGAGTTGAGTGCTTTCTTT. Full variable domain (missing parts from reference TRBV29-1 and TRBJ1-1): SAVISQKPSRDICQRGTSLTIQCQVDSQVTMMFWYRQQPGQSLTLIATANQGSEATYESGFVIDKFPISRPNLTFSTLTVSNMSPEDSSIYLCSVQIELSAFFGQGTRLTVV.